The sequence of this T cell receptor (beta chain) was determined in a study of T cell changes during pregnancy in multiple sclerosis. Assay: immunoSEQ multiplex PCR; the TCRdb copy retains only in-frame clones and omits some. The table records about 65,000 clones, roughly 92% of them present only once. This sequence was found in a female donor in good health, enrolled as a control in a pregnancy study. Material: CD8+ T cells from peripheral blood mononuclear cells, obtained in the third trimester of pregnancy.

Here the CDR3 DNA reads TGTGCCAGCTCACCTCGACAGGGAAATCCCTACGAGCAGTACTTC. Its protein is CASSPRQGNPYEQYF. The chain combines TRBV18 with TRBJ2-7; TRBD1 aligns across 7 bases. J lost 2 bases, V lost 3 bases, and 7 bases had no gene match. The germline gives CDR1 KGHSH, CDR2 LQKENI. The CDR3 has 15 amino acids.